The 30 T cell receptor beta chains below all came from one sample that was sequenced in a study of blood T cells in healthy people across ages. A second 7 to 11 cycle PCR used barcoded and J-beta primers. TCRdb reprocessed the 5' RACE reads with MiXCR, giving one entry per CDR3 protein. Of about 620,000 distinct CDR3 sequences detected, 20% to 25% appear once; the ten largest clones hold roughly 3.7%. Sequencing was done on a sample of blood. These receptors were obtained from a man between 65 and 85 years old in good health.

V is TRBV7-2 and J is TRBJ2-7; D may be TRBD2 (6 bases). The length of the CDR3 is 16 residues. The V end lost 8 bases, the J end lost 4 bases, and 24 bases lay between the germline ends. Per the germline V gene, CDR1 is SGHTA and CDR2 is FQGNSA. CDR3 sequence (DNA): TGTGCCAGCGGACCACCGGGGCTAGCGTCATTGTACGAGCAGTACTTC. As protein: CASGPPGLASLYEQYF. Variable domain in full (rest from reference TRBV7-2 and TRBJ2-7): GAGVSQSPSNKVTEKGKDVELRCDPISGHTALYWYRQSLGQGLEFLIYFQGNSAPDKSGLPSDRFSAERTGGSVSTLTIQRTQQEDSAVYLCASGPPGLASLYEQYFGPGTRLTVT.

V usage is TRBV2 and J usage is TRBJ2-3, with D possibly TRBD2 on 5 matching bases. Germline V lookup: CDR1 SNHLY, CDR2 FYNNEI. CDR3 length: 13 residues. V lost 1 base to trimming and J lost 11 bases, with 13 bases between them. CDR3 DNA: TGTGCCAGCAGTGAAGGTATCGGGATGGTGCAGTATTTT. Translated, it gives CASSEGIGMVQYF.

This clonotype was detected only a few times. V gene TRBV29-1 combines with J gene TRBJ2-3; the match to TRBD2 covers 11 bases. CDR1 is SQVTM and CDR2 is ANQGSEA in the germline V gene. Trimming at V came to 4 bases and at J to 6 bases, leaving 3 bases not matched to a gene. CDR3 length: 13 residues. For the CDR3, the DNA is TGCAGCGTTGTAGCGGGAGGGTTTGATACGCAGTATTTT. This encodes CSVVAGGFDTQYF.

The chain joins TRBV12-3 or TRBV12-4 to TRBJ2-6, with D tentatively TRBD1 or TRBD2 (5 bases each). Trimming stripped 6 bases from V and 2 bases from J, with 17 bases between. This CDR3 spans 17 amino acids. In DNA, the CDR3 is TGTGCCAGCAGATTCGGGACCGGAAACCCTGGGGCCAACGTCCTGACTTTC. Encoded protein: CASRFGTGNPGANVLTF.

This clonotype was found many times. The rearrangement joins TRBV9 to TRBJ2-4; weak D call: TRBD1 (5 bases). V dropped 3 bases and J dropped 0 bases, with 19 bases sitting between them. CDR3 size: 18 residues. Germline V lookup: CDR1 SGDLS, CDR2 YYNGEE. CDR3 residues: CASSGLIGHRLAKNIQYF. The CDR3 bases are TGTGCCAGCAGCGGACTGATAGGGCACAGGCTAGCCAAAAACATTCAGTACTTC. Combining the CDR3 with reference TRBV9 and TRBJ2-4 gives the whole variable domain DSGVTQTPKHLITATGQRVTLRCSPRSGDLSVYWYQQSLDQGLQFLIQYYNGEERAKGNILERFSAQQFPDLHSELNLSSLELGDSALYFCASSGLIGHRLAKNIQYFGAGTRLSVL.

In the case of this clonotype: An end of the junction differs from the germline gene, which may be a read error. The chain employs TRBV5-1 and TRBJ2-2; D is possibly TRBD2 (5 bases). Germline CDR1 is SGHRS and CDR2 is YFSETQ. The CDR3 spans 11 residues. CDR3 loop: CASSRTGELVF. The CDR3 nucleotides are TGCGCCAGCAGTCGGACCGGGGAGCTGGTTTTT.

The sample holds one count of this clonotype. The V call is TRBV4-3, the J call TRBJ2-6; possibly TRBD1 for D (6 bases). V was cut by 1 base and J by 4 bases, with 17 bases left in between. The germline V gene has CDR1 LGHNA and CDR2 YSLEER. The CDR3 spans 18 residues. CDR3 protein: CASSQAGQSLSGANVLTF. In DNA, the CDR3 is TGCGCCAGCAGCCAAGCGGGACAAAGTCTTTCCGGGGCCAACGTCCTGACTTTC.

This clonotype was observed a few times. Since no conserved phenylalanine or tryptophan closes the CDR3, a read error is the likely cause. The V and J genes are TRBV20-1 and TRBJ2-4, with D possibly matching TRBD2 (6 bases). Trimming pared 2 bases from V and 7 bases from J, leaving 12 bases between. The germline V gene encodes CDR1 DFQATT and CDR2 SNEGSKA (reference sequence). The CDR3 has 13 residues. CDR3 sequence (DNA): TGCAGTGCTAGACAGGGACTCGGTAACATTCAGTACCTC. Residues: CSARQGLGNIQYL.

The chain employs TRBV20-1 and TRBJ2-3; the D gene is possibly TRBD2 (6 bases). V shed 0 bases and J shed 11 bases, with 12 bases lying between them. The CDR3 contains 12 residues. Germline values: CDR1 DFQATT, CDR2 SNEGSKA (reference sequence). The CDR3 protein is CSARDRRDLQYF. Written as DNA, the CDR3 is TGCAGTGCTAGAGATCGGAGGGACCTGCAGTATTTT.

The chain is built from TRBV21-1 and TRBJ1-6. TRBV21-1 is a pseudogene locus. The CDR3 is made up of 17 amino acids. This CDR3 reads CASSNWWGSSYNSPLHF. CDR3 in DNA: TGTGCCAGCAGCAATTGGTGGGGGAGCTCCTATAATTCACCCCTCCACTTT.

This clonotype was seen a handful of times. V and J are TRBV15 and TRBJ2-1; 10 bases agree with TRBD2. The CDR3 consists of 15 residues. The junction had 3 bases not matched to a gene; V was cut back by 3 bases and J by 4 bases. Germline V gives CDR1 LNHNV, CDR2 YYDKDF (reference sequence). The CDR3 nucleotides read TGTGCCACCAGCAGGGAAGCGGGAGGGTACAATGAGCAGTTCTTC. This gives the protein CATSREAGGYNEQFF.

The chain combines TRBV14 with TRBJ2-5, with D tentatively TRBD1 or TRBD2 (5 bases each). The length of the CDR3 is 13 residues. V lost 5 bases and J lost 6, with 13 bases in between. Germline CDR1 SGHDN, CDR2 FVKESK. CDR3 sequence: CASSWGPWKTQYF. The CDR3 DNA is TGTGCCAGCAGCTGGGGACCTTGGAAGACCCAGTACTTC.

The sample holds one count of this clonotype. The chain couples TRBV4-3 to TRBJ2-6; D gene ambiguous. The CDR3 has 16 amino acids. CDR1 and CDR2 from the germline V gene are LGHNA and YSLEER. V was shortened by 0 bases and J by 0 bases, with 6 bases between the two germline ends. The CDR3 sequence is CASSQDHSSGANVLTF. CDR3 sequence (DNA): TGCGCCAGCAGCCAAGATCACAGCTCTGGGGCCAACGTCCTGACTTTC.

The chain has TRBV7-2 and TRBJ2-1, with 7 positions matching TRBD2. V was pared by 5 bases and J by 3 bases, with 7 bases of the junction left unmatched. This CDR3 contains 15 residues. CDR1 is SGHTA, CDR2 FQGNSA, per germline. The CDR3 sequence: CASSLLAAVYNEQFF. DNA of the CDR3: TGTGCCAGCAGCCTTCTAGCGGCGGTCTACAATGAGCAGTTCTTC.

V usage is TRBV7-3 and J usage is TRBJ2-1; no clear D gene. The V and J ends lost 4 bases and 4 bases respectively, with 11 bases between them. The germline V gene has CDR1 SGHTA and CDR2 FQGTGA. This CDR3 has 14 amino acids. The CDR3 DNA is TGTGCCAGCAGCTCCGAGGATCCATACAATGAGCAGTTCTTC. Encoded protein: CASSSEDPYNEQFF.

This clonotype was counted only a few times. The V and J genes are TRBV28 and TRBJ2-1; D is tentatively TRBD1 or TRBD2 (5 bases each). The DNA end is a closer match to TRBJ2-7, so the J assignment may be wrong. Germline-derived CDR1 and CDR2 are MDHEN and SYDVKM. This CDR3 contains 14 residues. The chain's CDR3 is CASTGPDPSYEQYF. The CDR3 nucleotides read TGTGCCTCAACGGGACCTGACCCCTCCTACGAGCAGTACTTC.

This clonotype has ten or more counts. V usage is TRBV21-1 and J usage is TRBJ2-4; TRBD1 is the table's D call and was not checked against the DNA. TRBV21-1 is noted as a pseudogene. The CDR3 has 16 residues. CDR3 in amino acids: CASSSDRGYSKNIQYF. The CDR3 nucleotides are TGTGCCAGCAGCAGCGACAGGGGTTATTCCAAAAACATTCAGTACTTC.

The chain joins TRBV5-1 to TRBJ1-6, with 7 bases fitting TRBD1. The CDR3 length is 15 residues. V lost 3 bases and J lost 7; bases outside the gene matches: 7. Germline V gene data show CDR1 as SGHRS and CDR2 as YFSETQ. The CDR3 loop reads CASSSDGTANSPLHF. CDR3 DNA sequence: TGCGCCAGCAGCTCGGACGGGACAGCAAATTCACCCCTCCACTTT.

The chain employs TRBV6-5 and TRBJ2-1, with D maybe TRBD1 (6 bases). This CDR3 contains 17 residues. CDR1 is MNHEY and CDR2 is SVGAGI in the germline V gene. The V and J ends lost 5 bases and 7 bases respectively, with 24 bases between them. The CDR3 DNA sequence: TGTGCCAGCAGTCCCCACCGGGACACCGTGGCTATGAATGAGCAGTTCTTC. Its translation is CASSPHRDTVAMNEQFF.

The rearrangement links TRBV14 to TRBJ1-4, with D maybe TRBD1 (5 bases). Trimming left V 10 bases short and J 0 bases short, with 9 bases between. Germline-derived CDR1 and CDR2 are SGHDN and FVKESK. The CDR3 spans 13 residues. The CDR3 loop reads CATVGPTNEKLFF. The CDR3 coding sequence is TGTGCCACCGTGGGGCCAACTAATGAAAAACTGTTTTTT.

The CDR3, as DNA: TGTGCCAGCAGGCTCGGGACTAGCTTTGCCGAGCAGTACTTC. As protein: CASRLGTSFAEQYF. The chain employs TRBV12-3 or TRBV12-4 and TRBJ2-7; 9 bases match TRBD2. J gave up 6 bases and V 6 bases, and 9 bases lay outside the gene matches. The CDR3 contains 14 residues.

This clonotype was detected many times. V usage is TRBV27 and J usage is TRBJ2-5; D is possibly TRBD1 or TRBD2 (5 bases each). The CDR3 sequence is 12 residues long. The germline gives CDR1 MNHEY, CDR2 SMNVEV (reference sequence). V lost 8 bases and J lost 2, with 9 bases in between. This chain's CDR3 is CASRGVQETQYF. The CDR3 DNA sequence: TGTGCCAGCCGAGGGGTACAAGAGACCCAGTACTTC.

Many counts were recorded for this clonotype. The rearrangement links TRBV7-3 to TRBJ2-1, with 9 positions matching TRBD2. The V segment lost 5 bases and the J segment 9 bases; nucleotides outside the gene matches: 8. The V gene's germline CDR1 is SGHTA and CDR2 FQGTGA. The CDR3 is 14 amino acids. As DNA, the CDR3 is TGTGCCAGCAGCATAAATAGCGGGAGCACTGAGCAGTTCTTC. Protein product: CASSINSGSTEQFF.

This clonotype has a count of ten or more. V usage is TRBV20-1 and J usage is TRBJ2-1; D is uncertain. The CDR3 length is 14 residues. V was trimmed by 6 bases and J by 1 base, leaving 13 bases between them. CDR1 is DFQATT and CDR2 is SNEGSKA in the germline V gene (reference sequence). CDR3 nucleotide sequence: TGCAGTGCCCCCAGGCGGATTTCCTACAATGAGCAGTTCTTC. The encoded protein is CSAPRRISYNEQFF.

There are a few counts of this clonotype. The rearrangement uses TRBV5-1 and TRBJ1-6, with D unclear. Germline assignment: CDR1 SGHRS and CDR2 YFSETQ. Trimming removed 0 bases at V and 9 bases at J, with 10 bases between. The CDR3 sequence is 14 residues long. For the CDR3, the DNA is TGCGCCAGCAGCTTGGAGACCTTTAGTTCACCCCTCCACTTT. Translating it yields CASSLETFSSPLHF.

The CDR3 coding sequence is TGTGCCAGCAGACAAGTGGGTAGCGGGAAATACAATGAGCAGTTCTTC. Translating it yields CASRQVGSGKYNEQFF. The gene calls are TRBV11-2 and TRBJ2-1; TRBD2 aligns across 8 bases. CDR1 and CDR2 from the germline V gene are SGHAT and FQNNGV. V lost 6 bases and J lost 4; bases outside the gene matches: 11. The CDR3 is 16 amino acids. Based on the CDR3 plus reference TRBV11-2 and TRBJ2-1, the full variable domain is EAGVAQSPRYKIIEKRQSVAFWCNPISGHATLYWYQQILGQGPKLLIQFQNNGVVDDSQLPKDRFSAERLKGVDSTLKIQPAKLEDSAVYLCASRQVGSGKYNEQFFGPGTRLTVL.

This clonotype was observed a few times. This sequence joins TRBV4-3 and TRBJ1-6; D is perhaps TRBD1 (5 bases). This CDR3 is built from 16 residues. V was clipped by 2 bases and J by 0 bases, with 8 bases between them. Germline CDR1 is LGHNA and CDR2 is YSLEER. CDR3 nucleotide sequence: TGCGCCAGCAGCCAATCTGACAGCTCCTATAATTCACCCCTCCACTTT. Its protein is CASSQSDSSYNSPLHF.

This clonotype was seen more than once but under ten times. The V and J genes are TRBV6-1 and TRBJ1-1; D gene uncertain. The CDR3 is made up of 12 amino acids. V dropped 7 bases and J dropped 8 bases, with 14 bases sitting between them. Germline V lookup: CDR1 MNHNS, CDR2 SASEGT. CDR3 bases: TGTGCCAGCACTTGGGAGCGCCTAGAAGCTTTCTTT. Amino acid sequence: CASTWERLEAFF.

V gene TRBV6-5 combines with J gene TRBJ2-6; 10 bases agree with TRBD1. With 0 bases clipped from V and 3 bases from J, the junction kept 11 bases outside the gene matches. The V gene's germline CDR1 is MNHEY and CDR2 SVGAGI. CDR3 length: 20 residues. The CDR3, as DNA: TGTGCCAGCAGTTACTCGTTCTGGGACAGGGGAATAGGTGGGGCCAACGTCCTGACTTTC. It yields the protein CASSYSFWDRGIGGANVLTF.

At least ten counts were recorded for this clonotype. V gene TRBV28 combines with J gene TRBJ2-5; the D is unclear. The germline V gene has CDR1 MDHEN and CDR2 SYDVKM. Trimming pared 10 bases from V and 3 bases from J, leaving 18 bases between. The CDR3 is 14 amino acids. The CDR3 sequence is CAIQAVSSEETQYF. For the CDR3, the DNA is TGTGCCATCCAGGCGGTTTCTTCTGAAGAGACCCAGTACTTC.